Sequencing of this T cell receptor beta chain was carried out in a study of blood T cell repertoires in COVID-19. Study information: Samples representing acute and convalescent COVID-19 were sourced from the United States, Italy and Spain. Sample material is recorded as cDNA or gDNA derived from T cells, B-cell-depleted T cells, or PBMCs.

Authors' methods: Using reference gene primer amplification, nucleated cell counts were estimated. Sequencing used immunoSEQ multiplex PCR; TCRdb keeps in-frame clones, though not all of them. The V and J calls and the clone size are those of that table, but D and trimming were determined from the DNA. The sample contains around 700,000 clones, approximately 90% of which appear only once. With V trimmed by 8 bases and J by 4 bases, 5 bases remained unmatched. Looked up from germline, CDR1 is SNHLY and CDR2 is FYNNEI. There are 13 residues in the CDR3. Sequencing used peripheral blood. V usage is TRBV2 and J usage is TRBJ2-3; 8 nucleotides line up with TRBD2. The source of this sequence is a woman aged 18-30 years with acute or convalescent COVID-19. CDR3 protein: CASDRGGSDTQYF. In DNA, the CDR3 is TGTGCCAGCGACCGGGGGGGGTCAGATACGCAGTATTTT.